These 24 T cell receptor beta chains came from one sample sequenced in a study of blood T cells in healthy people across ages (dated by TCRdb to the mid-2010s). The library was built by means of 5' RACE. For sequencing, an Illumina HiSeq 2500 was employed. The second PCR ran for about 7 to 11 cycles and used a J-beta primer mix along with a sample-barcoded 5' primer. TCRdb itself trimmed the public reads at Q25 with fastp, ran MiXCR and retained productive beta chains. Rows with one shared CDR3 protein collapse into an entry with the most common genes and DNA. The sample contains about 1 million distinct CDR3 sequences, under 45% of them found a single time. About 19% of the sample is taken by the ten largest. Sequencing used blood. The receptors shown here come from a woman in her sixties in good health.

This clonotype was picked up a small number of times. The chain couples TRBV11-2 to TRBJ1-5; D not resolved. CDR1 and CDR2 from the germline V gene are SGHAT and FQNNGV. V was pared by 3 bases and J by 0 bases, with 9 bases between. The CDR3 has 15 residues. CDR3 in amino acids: CASSLGVGSNQPQHF. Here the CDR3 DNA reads TGTGCCAGCAGCTTGGGAGTGGGTAGCAATCAGCCCCAGCATTTT.

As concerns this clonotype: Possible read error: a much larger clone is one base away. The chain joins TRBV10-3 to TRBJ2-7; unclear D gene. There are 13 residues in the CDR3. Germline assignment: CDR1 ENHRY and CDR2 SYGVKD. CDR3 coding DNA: TGTGTCATCAGTGAGGTGGCTAGGGAAGAGCAGTACTTC. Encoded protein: CVISEVAREEQYF.

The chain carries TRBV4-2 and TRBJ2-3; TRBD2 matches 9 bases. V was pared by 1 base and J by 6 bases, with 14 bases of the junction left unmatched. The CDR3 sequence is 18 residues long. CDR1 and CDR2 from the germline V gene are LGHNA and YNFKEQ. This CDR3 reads CASSQARGSGGPTDTQYF. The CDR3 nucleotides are TGTGCCAGCAGCCAAGCCCGAGGTAGCGGGGGACCCACGGATACGCAGTATTTT.

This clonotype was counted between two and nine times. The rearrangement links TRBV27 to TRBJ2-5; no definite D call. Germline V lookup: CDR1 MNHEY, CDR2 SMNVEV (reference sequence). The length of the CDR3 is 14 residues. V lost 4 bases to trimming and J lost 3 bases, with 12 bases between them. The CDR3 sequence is CASSSRTEKETQYF. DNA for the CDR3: TGTGCCAGCAGTTCCCGGACCGAGAAAGAGACCCAGTACTTC.

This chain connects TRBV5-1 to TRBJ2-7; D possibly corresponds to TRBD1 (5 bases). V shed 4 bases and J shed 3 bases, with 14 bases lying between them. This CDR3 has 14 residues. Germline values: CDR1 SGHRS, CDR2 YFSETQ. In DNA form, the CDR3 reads TGCGCCAGCAGCCTCAGGGTCAGCTTCTACGAGCAGTACTTC. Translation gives CASSLRVSFYEQYF.

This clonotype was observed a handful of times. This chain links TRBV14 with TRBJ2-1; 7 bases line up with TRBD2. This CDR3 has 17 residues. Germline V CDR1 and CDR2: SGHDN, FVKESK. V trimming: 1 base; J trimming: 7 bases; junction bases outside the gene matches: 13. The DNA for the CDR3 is TGTGCCAGCAGCCAAGTTGGAGGGAGGGCCTTCCGTAATGAGCAGTTCTTC. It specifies CASSQVGGRAFRNEQFF.

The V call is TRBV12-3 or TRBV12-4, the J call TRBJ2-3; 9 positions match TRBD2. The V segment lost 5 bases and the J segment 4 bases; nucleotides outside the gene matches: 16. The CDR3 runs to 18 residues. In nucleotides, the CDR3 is TGTGCCAGCAGTCCCCGAGGTAGCGGGAGACATCCATCAGATACGCAGTATTTT. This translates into CASSPRGSGRHPSDTQYF.

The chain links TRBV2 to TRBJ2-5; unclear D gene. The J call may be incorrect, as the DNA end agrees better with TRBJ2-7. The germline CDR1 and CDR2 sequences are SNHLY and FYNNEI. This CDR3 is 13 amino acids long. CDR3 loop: CASSGVSTYEQYF. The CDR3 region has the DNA TGTGCCAGCAGTGGGGTCTCAACCTACGAGCAGTACTTC.

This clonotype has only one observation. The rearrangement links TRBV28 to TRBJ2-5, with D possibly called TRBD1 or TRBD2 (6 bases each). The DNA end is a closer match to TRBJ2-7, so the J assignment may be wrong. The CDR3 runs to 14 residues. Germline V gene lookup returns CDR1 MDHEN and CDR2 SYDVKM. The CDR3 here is CASSPGAAIYEQYF. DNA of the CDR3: TGTGCCAGCAGCCCGGGGGCGGCCATCTACGAGCAGTACTTC.

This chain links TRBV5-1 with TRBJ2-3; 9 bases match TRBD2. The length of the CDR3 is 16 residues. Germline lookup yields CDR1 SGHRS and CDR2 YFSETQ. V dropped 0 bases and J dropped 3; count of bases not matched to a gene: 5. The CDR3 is CASSLGGTSRTDTQYF. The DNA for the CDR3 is TGCGCCAGCAGCTTGGGTGGGACTAGCAGGACAGATACGCAGTATTTT.

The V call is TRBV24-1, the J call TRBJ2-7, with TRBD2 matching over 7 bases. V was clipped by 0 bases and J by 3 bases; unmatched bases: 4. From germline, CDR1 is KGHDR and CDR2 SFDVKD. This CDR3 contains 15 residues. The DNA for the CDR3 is TGTGCCACCAGTGATTTGCCGGGGAGGGACTACGAGCAGTACTTC. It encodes CATSDLPGRDYEQYF.

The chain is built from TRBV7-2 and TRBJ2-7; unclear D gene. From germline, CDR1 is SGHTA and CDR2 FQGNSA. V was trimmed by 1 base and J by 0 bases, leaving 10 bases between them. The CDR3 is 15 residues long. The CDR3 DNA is TGTGCCAGCAGCTTAGAGACACTGGGCTCCTACGAGCAGTACTTC. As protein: CASSLETLGSYEQYF.

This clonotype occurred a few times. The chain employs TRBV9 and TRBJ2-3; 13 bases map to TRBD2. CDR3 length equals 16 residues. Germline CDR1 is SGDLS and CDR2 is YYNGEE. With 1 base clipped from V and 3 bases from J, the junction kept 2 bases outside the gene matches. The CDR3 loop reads CASSVRTSGGTDTQYF. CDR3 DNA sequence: TGTGCCAGCAGCGTACGGACTAGCGGGGGAACAGATACGCAGTATTTT.

The CDR3 coding sequence is TGTGCCAGCAGCTTAGGACGGGGGGTACTAGCGGGAGGGACAAACAATGAGCAGTTCTTC. Protein sequence: CASSLGRGVLAGGTNNEQFF. This chain connects TRBV11-3 to TRBJ2-1; TRBD2 matches at 13 bases. The CDR3 is 20 residues long. Trimming at V came to 1 base and at J to 5 bases, leaving 14 bases not matched to a gene. The germline V gene has CDR1 SGHNT and CDR2 YENEEA.

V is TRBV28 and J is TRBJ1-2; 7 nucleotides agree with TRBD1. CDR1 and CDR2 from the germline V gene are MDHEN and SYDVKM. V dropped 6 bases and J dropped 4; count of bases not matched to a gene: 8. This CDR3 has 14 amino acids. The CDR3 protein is CASRPNRGLYGYTF. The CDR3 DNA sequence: TGTGCCAGCAGGCCTAACAGGGGTCTCTATGGCTACACCTTC.

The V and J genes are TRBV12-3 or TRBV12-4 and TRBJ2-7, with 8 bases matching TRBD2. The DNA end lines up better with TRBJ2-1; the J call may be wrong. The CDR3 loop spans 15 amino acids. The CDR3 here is CASSFVAGSSYEQFF. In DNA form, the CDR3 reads TGTGCCAGCAGTTTTGTAGCGGGGAGCTCCTACGAGCAGTTCTTC.

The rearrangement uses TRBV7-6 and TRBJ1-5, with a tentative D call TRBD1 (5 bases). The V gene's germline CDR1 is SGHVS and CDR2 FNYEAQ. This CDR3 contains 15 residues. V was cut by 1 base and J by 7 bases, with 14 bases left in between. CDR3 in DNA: TGTGCCAGCAGCTTAGAGGGCAGGGCGGGCCAGCCCCAGCATTTT. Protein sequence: CASSLEGRAGQPQHF.

Here the CDR3 DNA reads TGTGCCAGCAGCCATGATTTAGGGCGAATGAGCAATCAGCCCCAGCATTTT. Its protein is CASSHDLGRMSNQPQHF. The chain uses TRBV7-9 and TRBJ1-5; D not certain. The CDR3 contains 17 residues. Per the germline V gene, CDR1 is SEHNR and CDR2 is FQNEAQ (reference sequence). Trimming removed 5 bases from V and 1 base from J, with 18 bases in between.

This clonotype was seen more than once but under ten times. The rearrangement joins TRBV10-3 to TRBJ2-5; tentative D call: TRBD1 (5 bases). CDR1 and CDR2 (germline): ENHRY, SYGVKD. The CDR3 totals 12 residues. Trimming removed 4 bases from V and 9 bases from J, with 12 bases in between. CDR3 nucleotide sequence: TGTGCCATCAGTGCAGGGAATTCGGCCCAGTACTTC. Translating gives CAISAGNSAQYF.

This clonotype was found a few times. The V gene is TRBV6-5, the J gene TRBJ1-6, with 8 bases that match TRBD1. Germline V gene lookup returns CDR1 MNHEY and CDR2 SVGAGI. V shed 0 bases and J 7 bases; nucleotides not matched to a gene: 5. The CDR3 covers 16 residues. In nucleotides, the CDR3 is TGTGCCAGCAGTTACTCGACTTGGGACAGGAATTCACCCCTCCACTTT. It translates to CASSYSTWDRNSPLHF.

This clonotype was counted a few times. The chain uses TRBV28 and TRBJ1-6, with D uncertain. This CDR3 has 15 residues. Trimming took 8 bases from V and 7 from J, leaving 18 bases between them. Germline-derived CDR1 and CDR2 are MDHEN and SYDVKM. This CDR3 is CASRVEYQTNSPLHF. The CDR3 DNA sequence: TGTGCCAGCCGGGTGGAGTACCAGACGAATTCACCCCTCCACTTT.

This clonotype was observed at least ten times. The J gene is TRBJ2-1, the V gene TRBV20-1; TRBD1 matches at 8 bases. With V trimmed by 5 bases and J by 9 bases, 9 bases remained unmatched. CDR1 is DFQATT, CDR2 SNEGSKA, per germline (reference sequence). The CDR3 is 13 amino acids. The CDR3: CSADRGARGEQFF. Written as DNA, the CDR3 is TGCAGTGCTGACAGGGGAGCGAGGGGTGAGCAGTTCTTC.

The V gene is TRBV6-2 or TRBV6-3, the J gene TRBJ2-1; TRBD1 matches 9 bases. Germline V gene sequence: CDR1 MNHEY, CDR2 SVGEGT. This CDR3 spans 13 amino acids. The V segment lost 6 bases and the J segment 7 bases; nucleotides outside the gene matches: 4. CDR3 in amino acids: CASRRGQGNEQFF. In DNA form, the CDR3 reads TGTGCCAGCAGACGGGGACAGGGTAATGAGCAGTTCTTC.

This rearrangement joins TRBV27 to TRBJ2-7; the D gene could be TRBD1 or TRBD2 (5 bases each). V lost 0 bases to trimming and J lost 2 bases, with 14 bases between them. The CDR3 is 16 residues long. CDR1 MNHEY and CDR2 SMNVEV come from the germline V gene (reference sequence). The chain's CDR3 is CASSLSSRWDPYEQYF. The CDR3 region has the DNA TGTGCCAGCAGTTTATCCTCCCGCTGGGACCCCTACGAGCAGTACTTC.